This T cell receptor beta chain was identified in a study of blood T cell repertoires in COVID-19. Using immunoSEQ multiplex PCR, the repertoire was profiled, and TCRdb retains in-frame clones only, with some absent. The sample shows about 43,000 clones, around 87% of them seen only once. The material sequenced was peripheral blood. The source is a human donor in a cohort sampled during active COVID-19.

The CDR3 DNA sequence: TGTGCCAGCCATACAGGGCAAACCGACAATGAGCAGTTCTTC. Translated, it gives CASHTGQTDNEQFF. The chain has TRBV6-5 and TRBJ2-1; maybe TRBD1 (6 bases). The germline gives CDR1 MNHEY, CDR2 SVGAGI. V was trimmed by 8 bases and J by 5 bases, leaving 16 bases between them. The length of the CDR3 is 14 residues.